The 11 T cell receptor beta chains reported below all come from one sample, sequenced in a study of blood T cell repertoires in COVID-19. Using immunoSEQ multiplex PCR, the repertoire was profiled, and TCRdb retains in-frame clones only, with some absent. The sample yields hundreds of thousands of clones, approximately 80% seen once. Sequencing was carried out using peripheral blood. These receptors were collected from a woman of 80 years or more with active or convalescent COVID-19.

V gene TRBV19 combines with J gene TRBJ2-7; TRBD1 matches at 8 bases. In germline, CDR1 is LNHDA, CDR2 SQIVND (reference sequence). Trimming cost V 3 bases and J 2 bases; bases outside gene matches: 3. The length of the CDR3 is 14 residues. The CDR3 is CASSMDRAAYEQYF. CDR3 nucleotides: TGTGCCAGTAGTATGGACAGGGCCGCCTACGAGCAGTACTTC. The whole variable domain, remainder taken from reference TRBV19 and TRBJ2-7, is DGGITQSPKYLFRKEGQNVTLSCEQNLNHDAMYWYRQDPGQGLRLIYYSQIVNDFQKGDIAEGYSVSREKKESFPLTVTSAQKNPTAFYLCASSMDRAAYEQYFGPGTRLTVT.

This chain connects TRBV6-5 to TRBJ2-1; 8 nucleotides agree with TRBD2. The CDR3 runs 15 residues. The germline CDR1 and CDR2 sequences are MNHEY and SVGAGI. Trimming took 7 bases from V and 4 from J; bases not matched to a gene: 9. As DNA, the CDR3 is TGTGCCAGCATGGGGGCGGGAGGAGGGTACAATGAGCAGTTCTTC. The encoded protein is CASMGAGGGYNEQFF.

This chain connects TRBV10-1 to TRBJ1-5, with D possibly TRBD1 on 5 matching bases. CDR3 length: 18 residues. The germline gives CDR1 WNHNN, CDR2 SYGVQD (reference sequence). V lost 6 bases to trimming and J lost 3 bases, with 24 bases between them. The CDR3 DNA follows: TGCGCCAGCAGACCCCCCCTCCCCGACACAGGACCCAATCAGCCCCAGCATTTT. Protein: CASRPPLPDTGPNQPQHF.

The V gene is TRBV7-8, the J gene TRBJ1-2; D is uncertain. Germline V lookup: CDR1 SGHVS, CDR2 FQNEAQ. This CDR3 has 14 amino acids. V lost 0 bases and J lost 5, with 10 bases in between. The CDR3 is CASSLATGSYGYTF. Here the CDR3 DNA reads TGTGCCAGCAGCTTAGCCACGGGATCATATGGCTACACCTTC. The whole variable domain, remainder taken from reference TRBV7-8 and TRBJ1-2, is GAGVSQSPRYKVAKRGQDVALRCDPISGHVSLFWYQQALGQGPEFLTYFQNEAQLDKSGLPSDRFFAERPEGSVSTLKIQRTQQEDSAVYLCASSLATGSYGYTFGSGTRLTVV.

J is TRBJ2-7 and V is TRBV12-3 or TRBV12-4; 8 nucleotides match TRBD2. V was clipped by 6 bases and J by 6 bases; unmatched bases: 7. The CDR3 has 13 amino acids. The CDR3 region is CASSRGGRAEQYF. The CDR3 coding sequence is TGTGCCAGCAGCCGGGGGGGCAGGGCCGAGCAGTACTTC.

V is TRBV19 and J is TRBJ2-1; 11 nucleotides align to TRBD2. The J segment lost 2 bases and the V segment lost 6 bases, leaving 6 bases of the junction unmatched. Germline V gives CDR1 LNHDA, CDR2 SQIVND (reference sequence). The CDR3 contains 16 residues. CDR3 in amino acids: CASSQTSGVAYNEQFF. The CDR3 nucleotides read TGTGCCAGTAGCCAGACTAGCGGGGTCGCCTACAATGAGCAGTTCTTC.

Here the CDR3 reads CASSLEGDGRNSPLHF. The CDR3 DNA follows: TGTGCCAGCAGTTTAGAGGGGGACGGGCGTAATTCACCCCTCCACTTT. The chain uses TRBV27 and TRBJ1-6; a weak D match, TRBD1 (6 bases). This CDR3 contains 16 residues. With 2 bases removed from V and 6 bases from J, the gap between germline ends came to 14 bases. The V gene's germline CDR1 is MNHEY and CDR2 SMNVEV (reference sequence).

J is TRBJ1-1 and V is TRBV7-2; TRBD1 agrees at 9 bases. Looked up from germline, CDR1 is SGHTA and CDR2 is FQGNSA. The CDR3 spans 15 residues. Trimming at V came to 4 bases and at J to 6 bases, leaving 9 bases not matched to a gene. The CDR3 is CASSSHRGRTAEAFF. CDR3 nucleotide sequence: TGTGCCAGCAGCTCCCACAGGGGGCGAACCGCTGAAGCTTTCTTT. The full variable domain, its missing parts supplied by reference TRBV7-2 and TRBJ1-1, is GAGVSQSPSNKVTEKGKDVELRCDPISGHTALYWYRQSLGQGLEFLIYFQGNSAPDKSGLPSDRFSAERTGGSVSTLTIQRTQQEDSAVYLCASSSHRGRTAEAFFGQGTRLTVV.

The V call is TRBV2, the J call TRBJ1-5; D remains ambiguous. CDR3 length: 13 residues. CDR1 and CDR2 from the germline V gene are SNHLY and FYNNEI. V lost 6 bases to trimming and J lost 1 base, with 7 bases between them. CDR3 sequence: CASSLNSNQPQHF. The CDR3 bases are TGTGCCAGCAGCCTAAACAGCAATCAGCCCCAGCATTTT.

This chain joins TRBV5-1 and TRBJ1-6, with a weak D call TRBD1 (5 bases). V lost 4 bases and J 5 bases, leaving 13 bases between the germline ends. CDR1 SGHRS and CDR2 YFSETQ come from the germline V gene. This CDR3 region has 15 residues. In DNA form, the CDR3 reads TGCGCCAGCAGCGCGGTAGCAGGGAATAATTCACCCCTCCACTTT. The encoded protein is CASSAVAGNNSPLHF.

There are a few counts of this clone. The chain joins TRBV6-5 to TRBJ1-4, with no clear D. This CDR3 has 11 amino acids. V lost 10 bases and J 8 bases, leaving 11 bases between the germline ends. CDR1 is MNHEY, CDR2 SVGAGI, per germline. DNA for the CDR3: TGTGCCACGCACTTGGGCGAAAAACTGTTTTTT. It codes for CATHLGEKLFF.